Below, 15 T cell receptor beta chains from the same sample are listed, as sequenced in a study of T cell responses to AZD1222 COVID-19 vaccine. This table comes from immunoSEQ multiplex PCR, and its TCRdb copy is limited to in-frame clones, with some not included. The table includes roughly 80,000 clones, approximately 90% detected once. The specimen comprised peripheral blood, sampled on day 0 of MenACWY control vaccination. These receptors were collected from an adult in good health.

The chain links TRBV6-5 to TRBJ1-2, with D tentatively TRBD1 (6 bases). The CDR3 covers 14 residues. V dropped 8 bases and J dropped 6 bases, with 19 bases sitting between them. CDR1 is MNHEY, CDR2 SVGAGI, per germline. The CDR3 reads CASGIYRAGDGYTF. The CDR3 bases are TGTGCCAGCGGGATCTACAGGGCGGGGGATGGCTACACCTTC.

The chain carries TRBV6-5 and TRBJ1-6, with TRBD1 matching over 8 bases. V lost 7 bases and J lost 7; bases outside the gene matches: 9. CDR3 length: 15 amino acids. Germline V gives CDR1 MNHEY, CDR2 SVGAGI. This CDR3 reads CASTGGMGGNSPLHF. In DNA form, the CDR3 reads TGTGCCAGCACAGGGGGCATGGGGGGAAATTCACCCCTCCACTTT.

The chain uses TRBV27 and TRBJ2-5; 8 bases map to TRBD2. The CDR3 runs to 14 residues. V trimming: 9 bases; J trimming: 2 bases; junction bases outside the gene matches: 8. Germline CDR1 reads MNHEY; CDR2 reads SMNVEV (reference sequence). The CDR3 region is CASRFLAGQETQYF. The DNA for the CDR3 is TGTGCCAGTCGCTTCTTAGCGGGACAAGAGACCCAGTACTTC.

The CDR3 region is CASSTNYGYTF. The CDR3 coding sequence is TGTGCCAGCAGCACGAACTATGGCTACACCTTC. The chain has TRBV5-6 and TRBJ1-2; D remains unclear. CDR1 and CDR2 from the germline V gene are SGHDT and YYEEEE. The CDR3 has 11 residues. V was clipped by 4 bases and J by 2 bases, with 3 bases between them.

The CDR3 is CASSYGGNRGSNQPQHF. In DNA form, the CDR3 reads TGTGCCAGCAGTTACGGGGGGAACAGGGGCAGCAATCAGCCCCAGCATTTT. The J gene is TRBJ1-5, the V gene TRBV6-2 or TRBV6-3; 7 nucleotides line up with TRBD1. Germline trimming cut 2 bases from V and 1 base from J; bases unmatched to any gene: 8. This CDR3 spans 17 amino acids. The germline V gene has CDR1 MNHEY and CDR2 SVGEGT.

This clone was recorded once. V usage is TRBV6-5 and J usage is TRBJ1-1; 7 nucleotides align to TRBD1. The CDR3 length is 14 residues. Germline V gives CDR1 MNHEY, CDR2 SVGAGI. The ends lost 8 bases at V and 7 bases at J; junction bases unmatched: 13. The CDR3 loop is CASHDLTGELEAFF. As DNA, the CDR3 is TGTGCCAGCCACGACCTAACAGGGGAACTTGAAGCTTTCTTT.

This clone was picked up one time. V usage is TRBV10-2 and J usage is TRBJ2-1; 8 bases agree with TRBD2. Germline V CDR1 and CDR2: WSHSY, SAAADI. The trim removed 10 bases at V and 9 bases at J, leaving 14 bases unmatched. CDR3 length equals 14 residues. CDR3 protein: CATTGTPAGGEQFF. CDR3 sequence (DNA): TGCGCCACCACCGGGACCCCCGCGGGGGGTGAGCAGTTCTTC.

CDR3 amino acids: CASSIDGQRNQPQHF. In nucleotides, the CDR3 is TGTGCCAGTAGTATAGATGGCCAGCGCAATCAGCCCCAGCATTTT. The J gene is TRBJ1-5, the V gene TRBV19; D is unresolved. The CDR3 totals 15 residues. Trimming left V 0 bases short and J 2 bases short, with 8 bases between. Germline V gene data show CDR1 as LNHDA and CDR2 as SQIVND (reference sequence).

CDR3 bases: TGTGCCAGCTCCCCCCGGGAGGCTTTGGGGGACACTGAAGCTTTCTTT. This gives the protein CASSPREALGDTEAFF. V usage is TRBV18 and J usage is TRBJ1-1; D is possibly TRBD1 (5 bases). CDR1 is KGHSH and CDR2 is LQKENI in the germline V gene. Trimming took off 6 bases at V and 3 bases at J, with 20 bases between the two ends. This CDR3 has 16 residues.

This chain links TRBV7-2 with TRBJ2-1; tentatively, D is TRBD1 or TRBD2 (5 bases each). The ends were cut back, 5 bases at V and 0 bases at J, with 14 bases in the middle. The CDR3 totals 16 residues. The germline V gene encodes CDR1 SGHTA and CDR2 FQGNSA. Here the CDR3 reads CASSDTGTSSYNEQFF. In DNA, the CDR3 is TGTGCCAGCAGCGACACCGGGACCAGCTCCTACAATGAGCAGTTCTTC.

The chain combines TRBV4-3 with TRBJ1-2, with TRBD1 identical over 7 bases. Germline trimming cut 1 base from V and 4 bases from J; bases unmatched to any gene: 18. Looked up from germline, CDR1 is LGHNA and CDR2 is YSLEER. The CDR3 spans 19 residues. CDR3 bases: TGCGCCAGCAGCCAAGGGCCTTCCGGACAGGCGAAACTAGGCTATGGCTACACCTTC. It encodes CASSQGPSGQAKLGYGYTF.

The genes are TRBV21-1 and TRBJ1-2; no DNA check was done on the table's D call, TRBD1. TRBV21-1 is a known pseudogene. This CDR3 has 15 residues. This CDR3 reads CASSRRPGDLGGYTF. The CDR3 coding sequence is TGTGCCAGCAGCCGAAGACCAGGGGATCTCGGTGGCTACACCTTC.

This chain uses TRBV27 with TRBJ2-1; D is unclear. The CDR3 consists of 12 residues. Trimming removed 3 bases from V and 8 bases from J, with 8 bases in between. Germline values: CDR1 MNHEY, CDR2 SMNVEV (reference sequence). The CDR3 here is CASSFGGDEQFF. In DNA form, the CDR3 reads TGTGCCAGCAGTTTTGGTGGGGATGAGCAGTTCTTC.

CDR3 protein: CASREGLPSGANVLTF. The CDR3 DNA reads TGTGCCAGCAGAGAGGGGCTGCCCTCTGGGGCCAACGTCCTGACTTTC. This chain links TRBV7-8 with TRBJ2-6; the D gene could be TRBD1 or TRBD2 (5 bases each). The germline CDR1 and CDR2 sequences are SGHVS and FQNEAQ. The germline V and J ends were trimmed by 6 bases and 0 bases, with 12 bases remaining between them. The CDR3 extends over 16 amino acids. The variable domain in full, completed from reference TRBV7-8 and TRBJ2-6, reads GAGVSQSPRYKVAKRGQDVALRCDPISGHVSLFWYQQALGQGPEFLTYFQNEAQLDKSGLPSDRFFAERPEGSVSTLKIQRTQQEDSAVYLCASREGLPSGANVLTFGAGSRLTVL.

This chain joins TRBV28 and TRBJ2-7; D is perhaps TRBD1 (6 bases). This CDR3 contains 13 residues. V was trimmed by 2 bases and J by 4 bases, leaving 9 bases between them. The germline CDR1 and CDR2 sequences are MDHEN and SYDVKM. The CDR3 DNA reads as TGTGCCAGCAGTTTAGGGGGCGGGTACGAGCAGTACTTC. Translating it yields CASSLGGGYEQYF. Filled out from reference TRBV28 and TRBJ2-7, the complete variable domain reads DVKVTQSSRYLVKRTGEKVFLECVQDMDHENMFWYRQDPGLGLRLIYFSYDVKMKEKGDIPEGYSVSREKKERFSLILESASTNQTSMYLCASSLGGGYEQYFGPGTRLTVT.